This T cell receptor (beta chain) was sequenced in a study of blood T cell repertoires in COVID-19. The wider study: Spain, Italy and the United States supplied samples that represented acute and convalescent COVID-19.

The CDR3 contains 16 residues. V lost 0 bases, J lost 5 bases, and 10 bases stayed unmatched. Germline loops: CDR1 SGHRS, CDR2 YFSETQ. In the study's own analysis: For nucleated cells, counts were estimated from reference gene primer amplification. Using immunoSEQ multiplex PCR, the repertoire was profiled, and TCRdb retains in-frame clones only, with some absent. The V and J calls and clone size come from that table; D and trimming were worked out from the DNA. Of tens of thousands of clones listed, 70% to 90% are singletons. This TCR came from a woman aged 55 to 70 with acute or convalescent COVID-19. Sequenced input: peripheral blood. The chain joins TRBV5-1 to TRBJ1-2, with 7 bases aligning to TRBD1. The CDR3 DNA reads as TGCGCCAGCAGCTTGGGGGGACAGCCCATCCGTTATGGCTACACCTTC. This gives the protein CASSLGGQPIRYGYTF. Together with reference TRBV5-1 and TRBJ1-2, the CDR3 gives the full variable domain: KAGVTQTPRYLIKTRGQQVTLSCSPISGHRSVSWYQQTPGQGLQFLFEYFSETQRNKGNFPGRFSGRQFSNSRSEMNVSTLELGDSALYLCASSLGGQPIRYGYTFGSGTRLTVV.